What follows is one T cell receptor (beta chain) and its context. Per the original methods: Counts of nucleated cells, estimated from reference gene primer amplification, were obtained. Some clones are missing from TCRdb's copy, which holds only in-frame ones; the method was immunoSEQ multiplex PCR. The D gene and trimming were derived from the DNA, and the V and J assignments and clone size from that table. Among 130,000 to 150,000 clones listed, 89% were seen once. This record belongs to a study of blood T cell repertoires in COVID-19. Study background: Samples representing acute and convalescent COVID-19 were sourced from the United States, Italy and Spain. Sample material is recorded as cDNA or gDNA derived from T cells, B-cell-depleted T cells, or PBMCs.

V shed 0 bases, J shed 5 bases, and the junction held 0 bases outside the gene matches. Germline V gene sequence: CDR1 SGHTA, CDR2 FQGNSA. The CDR3 contains 14 residues. This sequence originates from a human donor in a cohort sampled during active COVID-19. The V gene is TRBV7-2, the J gene TRBJ2-2; 7 nucleotides match TRBD2. The sequencing input was peripheral blood. The CDR3 here is CASSLAGGTGELFF. CDR3 nucleotide sequence: TGTGCCAGCAGCTTAGCGGGGGGGACCGGGGAGCTGTTTTTT. The full variable domain, in which reference TRBV7-2 and TRBJ2-2 provide the parts outside the CDR3, is GAGVSQSPSNKVTEKGKDVELRCDPISGHTALYWYRQSLGQGLEFLIYFQGNSAPDKSGLPSDRFSAERTGGSVSTLTIQRTQQEDSAVYLCASSLAGGTGELFFGEGSRLTVL.